This T cell receptor beta chain was captured by sequencing in a study of CD8+CD57+ T cells in acquired aplastic anemia. Profiles of TCR beta VDJ and CDR3 were generated from a genomic DNA template. TCRdb ran MiXCR on the reads and lists one entry per CDR3 protein. Of roughly 260,000 distinct CDR3 sequences listed, approximately 45% are singletons. Germline V gene sequence: CDR1 MNHNS, CDR2 SASEGT. V lost 6 bases to trimming and J lost 6 bases, with 11 bases between them. The CDR3 consists of 13 residues. Patients included in sequencing had previously demonstrated CD8+CD57+ cell expansion by flow cytometry.

The source material was sorted CD4+, CD8+, or CD8+CD57+ T cells (not recorded which) from PBMCs. This rearrangement joins TRBV6-1 to TRBJ2-2; no reliable D call. This TCR derives from a human donor with aplastic anemia. As DNA, the CDR3 is TGTGCCAGCAGCCCTGGGCGACCCGGGGAGCTGTTTTTT. It specifies CASSPGRPGELFF.